The next 13 T cell receptor beta chains were all read from a single sample in a study of blood T cells in healthy people across ages. Together with a sample-barcoded 5' primer, a J-beta primer mix was included in a second PCR lasting about 6 to 11 cycles. Using its own MiXCR run on the 5' RACE reads, TCRdb lists one record per CDR3 protein. Counted here are around 800,000 distinct CDR3 sequences, 20% to 30% occurring once; the ten biggest clones make up 3%. These sequences were also reported in another study, on T cells of mothers and their children.

Specimen: blood. The receptors derive from a boy aged 5-17 years in good health.

The rearrangement links TRBV18 to TRBJ1-1; a possible D gene is TRBD1 (5 bases). This CDR3 has 14 residues. Trimming left V 1 base short and J 3 bases short, with 9 bases between. CDR1 is KGHSH, CDR2 LQKENI, per germline. CDR3 loop: CASSPLQGYTEAFF. In DNA, the CDR3 is TGTGCCAGCTCACCACTCCAGGGATACACTGAAGCTTTCTTT. The variable domain in full, with the rest retrieved from reference TRBV18 and TRBJ1-1, is NAGVMQNPRHLVRRRGQEARLRCSPMKGHSHVYWYRQLPEEGLKFMVYLQKENIIDESGMPKERFSAEFPKEGPSILRIQQVVRGDSAAYFCASSPLQGYTEAFFGQGTRLTVV.

There are a few counts of this clonotype. This sequence joins TRBV29-1 and TRBJ1-1; D ambiguous. The CDR3 sequence is 15 residues long. Germline V gene lookup returns CDR1 SQVTM and CDR2 ANQGSEA. Trimming pared 6 bases from V and 0 bases from J, leaving 17 bases between. The CDR3 protein is CSVRPRLQMNTEAFF. As DNA, the CDR3 is TGCAGCGTACGTCCGAGGTTACAGATGAACACTGAAGCTTTCTTT.

This clonotype occurred a few times. The chain couples TRBV27 to TRBJ1-2; 8 positions agree with TRBD1. The CDR3 consists of 14 residues. Germline V gene sequence: CDR1 MNHEY, CDR2 SMNVEV (reference sequence). V gave up 7 bases and J gave up 4 bases; unmatched junction bases: 8. CDR3 sequence: CASTPRQGSYGYTF. CDR3 coding DNA: TGTGCCAGCACACCCCGACAGGGGTCCTATGGCTACACCTTC.

This clonotype was picked up a small number of times. In nucleotides, the CDR3 is TGCAGTGCTAGTCCCCAGAGGGACAGGGGACTAGCCAAAAACATTCAGTACTTC. Translating gives CSASPQRDRGLAKNIQYF. J is TRBJ2-4 and V is TRBV20-1; 10 bases fit TRBD1. Germline lookup yields CDR1 DFQATT and CDR2 SNEGSKA (reference sequence). This CDR3 is built from 18 residues. J was trimmed by 0 bases and V by 3 bases; bases with no gene match: 11.

A few counts support this clonotype. The V call is TRBV6-1, the J call TRBJ1-4, with unresolved D. Per germline, CDR1 MNHNS and CDR2 SASEGT. CDR3 length: 14 residues. V dropped 4 bases and J dropped 4 bases, with 10 bases sitting between them. CDR3 DNA sequence: TGTGCCAGCAGTGCTCTGGGCCGTAATGAAAAACTGTTTTTT. This sequence encodes CASSALGRNEKLFF.

Only a few counts were recorded for this clonotype. CDR3 bases: TGTGCCAGCAGCACACGGACAGATTTGAACACTGAAGCTTTCTTT. It yields the protein CASSTRTDLNTEAFF. The rearrangement links TRBV7-9 to TRBJ1-1, with a weak D call TRBD1 (6 bases). Looked up from germline, CDR1 is SEHNR and CDR2 is FQNEAQ (reference sequence). This CDR3 comprises 15 residues. The V end was cut by 5 bases, the J end by 0 bases, with 13 bases between.

The V gene is TRBV20-1, the J gene TRBJ1-2; 8 bases are shared with TRBD1. After removal of 3 bases from V and 6 bases from J, the junction contained 3 bases not matched to a gene. The germline CDR1 and CDR2 sequences are DFQATT and SNEGSKA (reference sequence). The CDR3 spans 12 residues. CDR3 loop: CSASRGQDGYTF. CDR3 DNA sequence: TGCAGTGCTAGCAGGGGGCAGGATGGCTACACCTTC.

This clonotype was recorded a few times. The chain recombines TRBV7-3 with TRBJ2-1; D is ambiguous. Germline values: CDR1 SGHTA, CDR2 FQGTGA. Trimming took off 5 bases at V and 7 bases at J, with 15 bases between the two ends. CDR3 length: 14 residues. The CDR3 sequence: CASSISSASNEQFF. The CDR3 DNA is TGTGCCAGCAGCATCTCGTCCGCGTCAAATGAGCAGTTCTTC.

This clonotype was observed a handful of times. The V call is TRBV24-1, the J call TRBJ2-7; weak D call: TRBD1 (7 bases). From germline, CDR1 is KGHDR and CDR2 SFDVKD. The CDR3 has 14 residues. V lost 7 bases, J lost 2 bases, and 14 bases lay in between. This CDR3 reads CATSAGGRTYEQYF. The CDR3 DNA reads TGTGCCACCAGCGCAGGGGGGCGCACCTACGAGCAGTACTTC.

Only a few counts were recorded for this clonotype. The CDR3 nucleotides are TGTGCCATCTCTCCAGAACCTGCAGATACGCAGTATTTT. This translates into CAISPEPADTQYF. The chain couples TRBV10-3 to TRBJ2-3, with no clear D. The V end was cut by 8 bases, the J end by 4 bases, with 13 bases between. CDR3 length: 13 residues. The germline V gene encodes CDR1 ENHRY and CDR2 SYGVKD.

Comments on this clonotype: The junction shows a germline mismatch at one end, possibly a read error. V is TRBV5-6 and J is TRBJ2-7; maybe TRBD1 (6 bases). From germline, CDR1 is SGHDT and CDR2 YYEEEE. The CDR3 is made up of 16 amino acids. The CDR3 sequence is CASSARLGAGSFEQYF. Here the CDR3 DNA reads TGTGCCAGCAGCGCCCGCTTGGGGGCGGGCTCCTTCGAGCAGTACTTC.

The chain uses TRBV3-1 and TRBJ2-7; either TRBD1 or TRBD2 may fit D (6 bases each). V was pared by 2 bases and J by 0 bases, with 26 bases between. CDR1 and CDR2 from the germline V gene are LGHDT and YNNKEL (reference sequence). This CDR3 has 20 amino acids. Written as DNA, the CDR3 is TGTGCCAGCAGCCAACCCTTAGGACAGCCGGGACTGGTCCTCTCCTACGAGCAGTACTTC. Protein sequence: CASSQPLGQPGLVLSYEQYF.

The genes are TRBV5-1 and TRBJ1-2; TRBD1 agrees at 8 bases. The CDR3 contains 16 residues. The V gene end was trimmed by 0 bases and the J gene end by 4 bases; junction bases not matched to a gene: 8. CDR1 is SGHRS and CDR2 is YFSETQ in the germline V gene. The CDR3 spells CASSLGLGQDLYGYTF. In nucleotides, the CDR3 is TGCGCCAGCAGCTTGGGGCTGGGACAGGACCTCTATGGCTACACCTTC.